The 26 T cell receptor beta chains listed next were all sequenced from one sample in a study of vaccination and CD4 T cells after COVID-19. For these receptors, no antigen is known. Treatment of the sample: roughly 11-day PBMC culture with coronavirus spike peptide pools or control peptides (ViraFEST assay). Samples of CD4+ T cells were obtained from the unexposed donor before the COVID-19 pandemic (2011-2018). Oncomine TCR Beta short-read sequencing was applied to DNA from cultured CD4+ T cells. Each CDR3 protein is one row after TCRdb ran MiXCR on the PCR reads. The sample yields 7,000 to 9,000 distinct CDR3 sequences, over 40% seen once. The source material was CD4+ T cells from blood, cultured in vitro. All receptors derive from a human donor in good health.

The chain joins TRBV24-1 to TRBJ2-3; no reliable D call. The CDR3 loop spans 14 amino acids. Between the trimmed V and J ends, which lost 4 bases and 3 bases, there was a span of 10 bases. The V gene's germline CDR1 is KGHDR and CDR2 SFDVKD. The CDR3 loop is CATSDYPLTDTQYF. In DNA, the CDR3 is TGTGCCACCAGTGACTACCCATTAACAGATACGCAGTATTTT.

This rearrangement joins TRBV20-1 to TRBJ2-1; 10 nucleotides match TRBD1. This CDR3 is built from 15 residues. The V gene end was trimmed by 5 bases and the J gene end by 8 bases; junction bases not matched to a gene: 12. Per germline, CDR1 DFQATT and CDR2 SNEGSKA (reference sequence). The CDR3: CSAERDRGISDEQFF. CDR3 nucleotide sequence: TGCAGTGCTGAGCGGGACAGGGGCATAAGTGATGAGCAGTTCTTC.

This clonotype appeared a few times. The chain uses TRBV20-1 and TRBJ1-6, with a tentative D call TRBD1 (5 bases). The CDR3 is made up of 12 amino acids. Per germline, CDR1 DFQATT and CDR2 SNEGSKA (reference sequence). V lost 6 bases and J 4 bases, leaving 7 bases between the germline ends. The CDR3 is CSAGRYNSPLHF. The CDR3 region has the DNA TGCAGTGCGGGACGGTATAATTCACCCCTCCACTTT.

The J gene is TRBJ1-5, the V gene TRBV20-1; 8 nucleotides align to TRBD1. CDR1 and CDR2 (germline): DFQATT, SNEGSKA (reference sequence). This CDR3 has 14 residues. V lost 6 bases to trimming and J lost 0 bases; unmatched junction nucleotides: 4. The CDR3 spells CSASTGDSNQPQHF. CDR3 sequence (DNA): TGCAGTGCGTCGACAGGGGATAGCAATCAGCCCCAGCATTTT.

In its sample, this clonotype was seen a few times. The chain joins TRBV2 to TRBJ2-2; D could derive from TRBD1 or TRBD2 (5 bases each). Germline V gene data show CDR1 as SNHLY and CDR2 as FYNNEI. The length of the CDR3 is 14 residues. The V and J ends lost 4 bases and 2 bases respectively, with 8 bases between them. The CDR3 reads CASSGDGNTGELFF. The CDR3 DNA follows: TGTGCCAGCAGTGGGGACGGCAACACCGGGGAGCTGTTTTTT.

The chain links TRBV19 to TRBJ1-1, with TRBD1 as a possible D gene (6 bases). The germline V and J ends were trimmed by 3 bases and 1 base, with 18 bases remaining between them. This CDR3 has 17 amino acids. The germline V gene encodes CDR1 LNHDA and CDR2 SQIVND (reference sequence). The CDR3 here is CASSIRPGPGENTEAFF. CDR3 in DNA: TGTGCCAGTAGTATTCGCCCCGGCCCAGGGGAGAACACTGAAGCTTTCTTT.

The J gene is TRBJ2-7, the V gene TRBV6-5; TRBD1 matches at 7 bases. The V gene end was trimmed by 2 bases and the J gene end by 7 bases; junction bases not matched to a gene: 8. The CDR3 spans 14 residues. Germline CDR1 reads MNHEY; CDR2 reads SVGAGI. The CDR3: CASSYTGQVKEQYF. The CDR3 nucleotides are TGTGCCAGCAGTTACACTGGACAGGTAAAAGAGCAGTACTTC.

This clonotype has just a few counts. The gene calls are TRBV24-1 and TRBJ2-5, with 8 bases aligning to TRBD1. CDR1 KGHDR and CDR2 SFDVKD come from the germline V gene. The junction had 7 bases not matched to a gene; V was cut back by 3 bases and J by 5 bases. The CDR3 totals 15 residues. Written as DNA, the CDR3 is TGTGCCACCAGTGATCCGACAGGGGTGGTGGAGACCCAGTACTTC. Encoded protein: CATSDPTGVVETQYF.

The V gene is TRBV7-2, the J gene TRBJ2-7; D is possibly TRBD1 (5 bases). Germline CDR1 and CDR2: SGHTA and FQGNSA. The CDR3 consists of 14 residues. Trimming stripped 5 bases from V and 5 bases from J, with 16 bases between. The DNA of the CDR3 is TGTGCCAGCAGCCCCGAAAAGGGGAAACACGAGCAGTACTTC. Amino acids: CASSPEKGKHEQYF.

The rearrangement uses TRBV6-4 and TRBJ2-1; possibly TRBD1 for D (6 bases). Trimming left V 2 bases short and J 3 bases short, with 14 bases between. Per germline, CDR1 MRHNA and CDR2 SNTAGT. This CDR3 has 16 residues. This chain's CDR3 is CASSDEEKGVYNEQFF. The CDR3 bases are TGTGCCAGCAGTGACGAGGAAAAGGGGGTCTACAATGAGCAGTTCTTC.

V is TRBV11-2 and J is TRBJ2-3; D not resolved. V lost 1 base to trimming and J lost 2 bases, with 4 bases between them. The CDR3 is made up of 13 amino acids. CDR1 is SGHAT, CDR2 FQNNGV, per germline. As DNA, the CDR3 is TGTGCCAGCAGCTTAGGGTACACAGATACGCAGTATTTT. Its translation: CASSLGYTDTQYF.

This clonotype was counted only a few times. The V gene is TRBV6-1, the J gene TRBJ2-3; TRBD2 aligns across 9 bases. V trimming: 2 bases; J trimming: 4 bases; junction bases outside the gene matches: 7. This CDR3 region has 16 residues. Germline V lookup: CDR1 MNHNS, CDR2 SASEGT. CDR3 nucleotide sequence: TGTGCCAGCAGTGAACGGACTAGCGTCGGGGCAGATACGCAGTATTTT. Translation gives CASSERTSVGADTQYF.

CDR3 DNA: TGTGCCAGTCGCGACAAGAACTATGGCTACACCTTC. Its protein product is CASRDKNYGYTF. The chain combines TRBV19 with TRBJ1-2; unclear D gene. The CDR3 length is 12 residues. The germline V gene has CDR1 LNHDA and CDR2 SQIVND (reference sequence). Trimming took off 8 bases at V and 2 bases at J, with 9 bases between the two ends.

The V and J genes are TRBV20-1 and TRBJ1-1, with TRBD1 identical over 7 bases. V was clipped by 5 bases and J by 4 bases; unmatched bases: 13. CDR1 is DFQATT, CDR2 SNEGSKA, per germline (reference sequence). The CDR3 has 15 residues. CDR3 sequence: CSAAYRGSEITEAFF. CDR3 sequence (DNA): TGCAGTGCTGCGTACAGGGGAAGTGAGATCACTGAAGCTTTCTTT.

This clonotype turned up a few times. The CDR3 loop reads CARNSYEQYF. CDR3 nucleotide sequence: TGTGCCAGGAATTCCTACGAGCAGTACTTC. This sequence joins TRBV19 and TRBJ2-7, with no clear D. Deletions cut 9 bases from V and 1 base from J, with 4 bases between. The CDR3 length is 10 residues. Germline V lookup: CDR1 LNHDA, CDR2 SQIVND (reference sequence).

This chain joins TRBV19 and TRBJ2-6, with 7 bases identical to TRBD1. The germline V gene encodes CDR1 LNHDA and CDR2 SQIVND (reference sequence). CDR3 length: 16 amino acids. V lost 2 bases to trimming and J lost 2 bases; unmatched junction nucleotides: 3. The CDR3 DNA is TGTGCCAGTAGTATACGCAGGGGGACTGGGGCCAACGTCCTGACTTTC. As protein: CASSIRRGTGANVLTF.

CDR3 DNA: TGTGCCACCAGTGATTTCGGGCTACAAGGGGAGACCCAGTACTTC. Amino acids: CATSDFGLQGETQYF. V gene TRBV24-1 combines with J gene TRBJ2-5, with D unresolved. The CDR3 extends over 15 amino acids. CDR1 is KGHDR and CDR2 is SFDVKD in the germline V gene. Between the trimmed V and J ends, which lost 1 base and 5 bases, there was a span of 13 bases.

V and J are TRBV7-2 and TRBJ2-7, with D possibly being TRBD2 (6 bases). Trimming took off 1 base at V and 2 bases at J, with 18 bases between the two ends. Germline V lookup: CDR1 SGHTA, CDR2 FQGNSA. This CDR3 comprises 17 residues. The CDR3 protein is CASSLGGWGVTPYEQYF. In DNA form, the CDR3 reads TGTGCCAGCAGCTTAGGGGGTTGGGGGGTCACGCCCTACGAGCAGTACTTC.

CDR3 in amino acids: CSARAAGTGQEIEAFF. CDR3 DNA sequence: TGCAGTGCTAGAGCCGCGGGGACCGGACAGGAGATTGAAGCTTTCTTT. This chain links TRBV20-1 with TRBJ1-1; 7 bases are shared with TRBD1. CDR3 length equals 16 residues. The trim removed 1 base at V and 7 bases at J, leaving 15 bases unmatched. CDR1 and CDR2 (germline): DFQATT, SNEGSKA (reference sequence).

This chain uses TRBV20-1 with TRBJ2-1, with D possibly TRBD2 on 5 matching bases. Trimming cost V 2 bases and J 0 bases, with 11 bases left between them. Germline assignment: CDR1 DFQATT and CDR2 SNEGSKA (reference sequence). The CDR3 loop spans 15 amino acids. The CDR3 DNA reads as TGCAGTGCTAGAAGCGGCCCAAGCTCCTACAATGAGCAGTTCTTC. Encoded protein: CSARSGPSSYNEQFF.

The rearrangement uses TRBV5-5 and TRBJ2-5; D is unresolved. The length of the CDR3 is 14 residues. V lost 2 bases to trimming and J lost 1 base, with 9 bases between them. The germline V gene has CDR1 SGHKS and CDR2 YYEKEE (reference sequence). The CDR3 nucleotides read TGTGCCAGCAGCTTTTTGGGGTCCCAAGAGACCCAGTACTTC. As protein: CASSFLGSQETQYF.

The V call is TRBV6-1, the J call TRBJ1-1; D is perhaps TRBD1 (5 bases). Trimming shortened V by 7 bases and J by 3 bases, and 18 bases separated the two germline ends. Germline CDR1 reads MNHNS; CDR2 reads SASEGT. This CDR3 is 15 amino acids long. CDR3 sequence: CASTPPGTSYTEAFF. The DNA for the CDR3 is TGTGCCAGCACCCCACCCGGGACCAGCTACACTGAAGCTTTCTTT.

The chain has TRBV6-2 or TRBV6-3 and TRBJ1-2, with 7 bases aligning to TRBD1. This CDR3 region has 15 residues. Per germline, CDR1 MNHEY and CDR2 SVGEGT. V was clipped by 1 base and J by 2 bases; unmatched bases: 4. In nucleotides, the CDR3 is TGTGCCAGCAGTTACTTCGCGACAGGGAACTATGGCTACACCTTC. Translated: CASSYFATGNYGYTF.

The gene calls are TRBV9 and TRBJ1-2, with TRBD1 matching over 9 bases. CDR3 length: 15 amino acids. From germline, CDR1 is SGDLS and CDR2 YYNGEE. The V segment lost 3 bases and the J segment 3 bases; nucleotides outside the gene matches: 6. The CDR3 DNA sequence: TGTGCCAGCAGCGGCGGGGACAGGGCAGACTATGGCTACACCTTC. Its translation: CASSGGDRADYGYTF. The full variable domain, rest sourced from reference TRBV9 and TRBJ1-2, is DSGVTQTPKHLITATGQRVTLRCSPRSGDLSVYWYQQSLDQGLQFLIQYYNGEERAKGNILERFSAQQFPDLHSELNLSSLELGDSALYFCASSGGDRADYGYTFGSGTRLTVV.

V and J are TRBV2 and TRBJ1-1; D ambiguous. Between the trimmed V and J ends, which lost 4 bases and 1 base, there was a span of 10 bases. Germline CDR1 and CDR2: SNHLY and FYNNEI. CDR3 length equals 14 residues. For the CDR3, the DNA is TGTGCCAGCAGTGGCTGGTTCAAGAACACTGAAGCTTTCTTT. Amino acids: CASSGWFKNTEAFF.

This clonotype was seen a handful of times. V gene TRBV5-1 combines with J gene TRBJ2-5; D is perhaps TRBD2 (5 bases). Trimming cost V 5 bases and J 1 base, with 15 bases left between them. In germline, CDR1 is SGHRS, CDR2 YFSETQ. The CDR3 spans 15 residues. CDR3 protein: CASRPSPAAQETQYF. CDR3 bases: TGCGCCAGCAGACCCTCCCCAGCGGCCCAAGAGACCCAGTACTTC. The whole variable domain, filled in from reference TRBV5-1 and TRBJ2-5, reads KAGVTQTPRYLIKTRGQQVTLSCSPISGHRSVSWYQQTPGQGLQFLFEYFSETQRNKGNFPGRFSGRQFSNSRSEMNVSTLELGDSALYLCASRPSPAAQETQYFGPGTRLLVL.